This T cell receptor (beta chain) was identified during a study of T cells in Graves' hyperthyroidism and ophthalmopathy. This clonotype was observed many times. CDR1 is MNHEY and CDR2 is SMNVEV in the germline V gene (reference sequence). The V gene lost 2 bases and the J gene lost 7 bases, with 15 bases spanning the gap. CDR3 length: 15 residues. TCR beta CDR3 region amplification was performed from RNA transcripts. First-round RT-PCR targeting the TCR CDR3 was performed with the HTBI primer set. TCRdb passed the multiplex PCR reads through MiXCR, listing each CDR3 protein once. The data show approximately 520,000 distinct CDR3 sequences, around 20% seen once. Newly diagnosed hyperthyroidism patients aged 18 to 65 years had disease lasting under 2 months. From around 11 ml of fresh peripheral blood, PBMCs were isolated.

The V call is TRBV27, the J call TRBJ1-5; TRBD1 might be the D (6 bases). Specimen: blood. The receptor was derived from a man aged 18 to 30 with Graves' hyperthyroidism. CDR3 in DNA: TGTGCCAGCAGTTTAGGGCAGGGGACGAGCCAGCCCCAGCATTTT. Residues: CASSLGQGTSQPQHF.